These 26 T cell receptor beta chains were all obtained from the same sample, sequenced in a study of blood T cell repertoires in COVID-19. Measured with immunoSEQ multiplex PCR; TCRdb has only the in-frame clones, and not every one. The data hold some 120,000 clones, with approximately 87% observed a single time. The source material was peripheral blood. The receptor set was obtained from a woman in her forties or fifties with acute or convalescent COVID-19.

The V call is TRBV21-1, the J call TRBJ2-3; the table's D call, TRBD1, was not checked against the DNA. TRBV21-1 is flagged as a pseudogene. The CDR3 is made up of 16 amino acids. The CDR3 DNA reads as TGTGCCAGCAGCATAGGGGACAGGGGCTTCATACGACGCGCGTATTTT. Amino acids: CASSIGDRGFIRRAYF.

The chain has TRBV11-2 and TRBJ1-1; 8 bases align to TRBD1. This CDR3 region has 15 residues. V shed 4 bases and J 0 bases; nucleotides not matched to a gene: 4. CDR1 and CDR2 from the germline V gene are SGHAT and FQNNGV. Here the CDR3 reads CASSSGQGVNTEAFF. The CDR3 coding sequence is TGTGCCAGCAGCTCCGGACAGGGCGTGAACACTGAAGCTTTCTTT.

This rearrangement joins TRBV9 to TRBJ2-1, with 7 bases that match TRBD2. CDR1 is SGDLS, CDR2 YYNGEE, per germline. The CDR3 sequence is 15 residues long. The V segment lost 3 bases and the J segment 10 bases; nucleotides outside the gene matches: 13. CDR3 DNA: TGTGCCAGCAGCGCCGGACTAGATCCCTTCCGCGAGCAGTTCTTC. Translated: CASSAGLDPFREQFF.

The chain has TRBV2 and TRBJ1-4; a possible D gene is TRBD1 (5 bases). Germline assignment: CDR1 SNHLY and CDR2 FYNNEI. CDR3 length: 13 residues. The V end lost 6 bases, the J end lost 8 bases, and 13 bases lay between the germline ends. The chain's CDR3 is CASSELQEEKLFF. The CDR3 DNA is TGTGCCAGCAGCGAATTACAGGAGGAAAAACTGTTTTTT. The full variable domain, in which reference TRBV2 and TRBJ1-4 provide the parts outside the CDR3, is EPEVTQTPSHQVTQMGQEVILRCVPISNHLYFYWYRQILGQKVEFLVSFYNNEISEKSEIFDDQFSVERPDGSNFTLKIRSTKLEDSAMYFCASSELQEEKLFFGSGTQLSVL.

This chain connects TRBV7-9 to TRBJ1-2; D possibly corresponds to TRBD1 (5 bases). This CDR3 spans 13 amino acids. Trimming took 3 bases from V and 2 from J, leaving 7 bases between them. Looked up from germline, CDR1 is SEHNR and CDR2 is FQNEAQ (reference sequence). The CDR3 loop is CASSLTENYGYTF. The CDR3 region has the DNA TGTGCCAGCAGCTTGACAGAGAACTATGGCTACACCTTC.

This rearrangement joins TRBV21-1 to TRBJ2-2; TRBD1 is the table's D call and was not checked against the DNA. TRBV21-1 counts as a pseudogene. The CDR3 runs 15 residues. In DNA, the CDR3 is TGTGCCAGCAGCGGCCGGACAGATAACACCGGGGAGCTGTTTTTT. The encoded protein is CASSGRTDNTGELFF.

The V call is TRBV15, the J call TRBJ1-1; 8 nucleotides line up with TRBD1. In germline, CDR1 is LNHNV, CDR2 YYDKDF (reference sequence). Unmatched junction bases numbered 5, after V lost 2 bases and J lost 0 bases. This CDR3 is 16 amino acids long. The CDR3 DNA reads as TGTGCCACCAGCAGAAACAGGGGGTTTTTGAACACTGAAGCTTTCTTT. Amino acids: CATSRNRGFLNTEAFF.

This clone was recorded once. This chain links TRBV11-2 with TRBJ2-1; TRBD2 matches 11 bases. V lost 3 bases and J lost 0; bases outside the gene matches: 7. Germline V gene lookup returns CDR1 SGHAT and CDR2 FQNNGV. The CDR3 is 18 residues long. CDR3 nucleotides: TGTGCCAGCAGCTTCCTAGCGGGGGGTCTGAGCTCCTACAATGAGCAGTTCTTC. Protein: CASSFLAGGLSSYNEQFF.

The chain combines TRBV7-9 with TRBJ2-7; D is perhaps TRBD1 (6 bases). The ends were cut back, 1 base at V and 6 bases at J, with 10 bases in the middle. This CDR3 has 13 amino acids. In germline, CDR1 is SEHNR, CDR2 FQNEAQ (reference sequence). DNA of the CDR3: TGTGCCAGCAGCTTAGACACAGGGCTCGAGCAGTACTTC. It codes for CASSLDTGLEQYF.

The rearrangement joins TRBV27 to TRBJ2-3, with TRBD2 matching 9 bases. This CDR3 is 15 amino acids long. With V trimmed by 3 bases and J by 6 bases, 7 bases remained unmatched. Germline values: CDR1 MNHEY, CDR2 SMNVEV (reference sequence). The CDR3 nucleotides are TGTGCCAGCAGTTTGGCGGGAGGGCCACGGGATACGCAGTATTTT. It yields the protein CASSLAGGPRDTQYF.

The V gene is TRBV15, the J gene TRBJ2-5; tentative D call: TRBD1 (5 bases). Germline V gene lookup returns CDR1 LNHNV and CDR2 YYDKDF (reference sequence). With 0 bases removed from V and 5 bases from J, the gap between germline ends came to 16 bases. CDR3 size: 16 residues. The CDR3 DNA sequence: TGTGCCACCAGCAGAGAGCGCCAGGGTGGTCTGGAGACCCAGTACTTC. This sequence encodes CATSRERQGGLETQYF.

This chain connects TRBV11-2 to TRBJ2-3, with 10 bases fitting TRBD2. V gave up 4 bases and J gave up 3 bases; unmatched junction bases: 4. The CDR3 runs to 15 residues. CDR1 and CDR2 from the germline V gene are SGHAT and FQNNGV. The CDR3 DNA sequence: TGTGCCAGCAGCTCTAGCGGGGGATCGACAGATACGCAGTATTTT. The encoded protein is CASSSSGGSTDTQYF.

The rearrangement joins TRBV27 to TRBJ1-5; D ambiguous. Germline loops: CDR1 MNHEY, CDR2 SMNVEV (reference sequence). Deletions cut 1 base from V and 4 bases from J, with 8 bases between. This CDR3 has 14 amino acids. The CDR3 coding sequence is TGTGCCAGCAGTTTATTGGGCATTAATCAGCCCCAGCATTTT. This codes for CASSLLGINQPQHF.

The gene calls are TRBV11-1 and TRBJ2-1, with 7 positions matching TRBD1. Trimming at V came to 4 bases and at J to 10 bases, leaving 13 bases not matched to a gene. From germline, CDR1 is SGHAT and CDR2 FQDESV (reference sequence). The CDR3 is 15 residues long. The CDR3 coding sequence is TGTGCCAGCAGCTCCCGGACAGGCCTTCGAGGGGAGCAGTTCTTC. Translation: CASSSRTGLRGEQFF.

The gene calls are TRBV7-2 and TRBJ1-1, with a weak D call TRBD1 (6 bases). V dropped 5 bases and J dropped 1 base, with 11 bases sitting between them. Germline V CDR1 and CDR2: SGHTA, FQGNSA. The CDR3 spans 14 residues. CDR3 region: CASSQGGGNTEAFF. In DNA, the CDR3 is TGTGCCAGCAGCCAAGGGGGGGGGAACACTGAAGCTTTCTTT.

V usage is TRBV11-3 and J usage is TRBJ2-7; D not resolved. The CDR3 contains 13 residues. Trimming pared 1 base from V and 2 bases from J, leaving 6 bases between. Per the germline V gene, CDR1 is SGHNT and CDR2 is YENEEA. The CDR3 DNA sequence: TGTGCCAGCAGCTTAGCTCAGGCCTACGAGCAGTACTTC. Residues: CASSLAQAYEQYF.

This clone was seen more than once but under ten times. This chain connects TRBV5-5 to TRBJ1-2; tentative D call: TRBD1 (5 bases). Germline V gene sequence: CDR1 SGHKS, CDR2 YYEKEE (reference sequence). CDR3 size: 14 residues. Trimming shortened V by 3 bases and J by 4 bases, and 13 bases separated the two germline ends. The CDR3 nucleotides read TGTGCCAGCAGCTCCCGGACACTCACCTATGGCTACACCTTC. Protein product: CASSSRTLTYGYTF. Filled out from reference TRBV5-5 and TRBJ1-2, the complete variable domain reads DAGVTQSPTHLIKTRGQQVTLRCSPISGHKSVSWYQQVLGQGPQFIFQYYEKEERGRGNFPDRFSARQFPNYSSELNVNALLLGDSALYLCASSSRTLTYGYTFGSGTRLTVV.

In its sample, this clone was seen once. The chain joins TRBV5-1 to TRBJ2-5; maybe TRBD1 (5 bases). The CDR3 runs to 13 residues. From germline, CDR1 is SGHRS and CDR2 YFSETQ. V was pared by 7 bases and J by 0 bases, with 10 bases between. The CDR3 nucleotides are TGCGCCAGCGGTACAGGTGACCAAGAGACCCAGTACTTC. Residues: CASGTGDQETQYF.

The V call is TRBV29-1, the J call TRBJ2-3; perhaps TRBD2 as D (6 bases). The CDR3 is made up of 14 amino acids. V lost 2 bases and J 0 bases, leaving 9 bases between the germline ends. Germline V gene sequence: CDR1 SQVTM, CDR2 ANQGSEA. The CDR3 DNA reads TGCAGCGTTGAACTAGCGCTAAGCACAGATACGCAGTATTTT. It translates to CSVELALSTDTQYF.

The chain combines TRBV5-1 with TRBJ1-2; possible D gene TRBD1, 6 bases. The CDR3 is 13 residues long. Germline values: CDR1 SGHRS, CDR2 YFSETQ. V was pared by 5 bases and J by 10 bases, with 18 bases between. The CDR3, as DNA: TGCGCCAGCAGAATAGGACAGTCTAACGACTACACCTTC. It codes for CASRIGQSNDYTF.

This clone was counted only a few times. The CDR3 nucleotides read TGTGCCAGTGTACAGGGTTACACTGAAGCTTTCTTT. Translated, it gives CASVQGYTEAFF. This chain connects TRBV2 to TRBJ1-1; possibly TRBD1 for D (6 bases). The CDR3 spans 12 residues. Trimming shortened V by 9 bases and J by 3 bases, and 11 bases separated the two germline ends. Germline V gene sequence: CDR1 SNHLY, CDR2 FYNNEI.

The rearrangement uses TRBV5-1 and TRBJ1-6; D not resolved. Germline V gene sequence: CDR1 SGHRS, CDR2 YFSETQ. CDR3 length equals 15 residues. Trimming cost V 0 bases and J 10 bases, with 14 bases left between them. The CDR3 DNA follows: TGCGCCAGCAGCTTGGGGTCCGAGGTCGGATCACCCCTCCACTTT. Translated: CASSLGSEVGSPLHF.

The CDR3 reads CASSPETGTEQYF. The DNA of the CDR3 is TGTGCCAGCTCACCCGAGACAGGGACCGAGCAGTACTTC. This rearrangement joins TRBV18 to TRBJ2-7; 7 positions match TRBD1. The CDR3 consists of 13 residues. CDR1 KGHSH and CDR2 LQKENI come from the germline V gene. V was clipped by 3 bases and J by 6 bases; unmatched bases: 5. The full variable domain, with the rest looked up from reference TRBV18 and TRBJ2-7, is NAGVMQNPRHLVRRRGQEARLRCSPMKGHSHVYWYRQLPEEGLKFMVYLQKENIIDESGMPKERFSAEFPKEGPSILRIQQVVRGDSAAYFCASSPETGTEQYFGPGTRLTVT.

This sequence joins TRBV5-1 and TRBJ2-2; 13 nucleotides agree with TRBD2. Germline V lookup: CDR1 SGHRS, CDR2 YFSETQ. This CDR3 contains 18 residues. V was clipped by 6 bases and J by 1 base; unmatched bases: 9. CDR3 nucleotides: TGCGCCAGCACCGGACTAGCGGGAGTTCAGAGGAACACCGGGGAGCTGTTTTTT. Encoded protein: CASTGLAGVQRNTGELFF. Full variable domain (outside the CDR3, taken from reference TRBV5-1 and TRBJ2-2): KAGVTQTPRYLIKTRGQQVTLSCSPISGHRSVSWYQQTPGQGLQFLFEYFSETQRNKGNFPGRFSGRQFSNSRSEMNVSTLELGDSALYLCASTGLAGVQRNTGELFFGEGSRLTVL.

V and J are TRBV18 and TRBJ2-2, with 8 nucleotides matching TRBD1. This CDR3 has 17 amino acids. Trimming cost V 6 bases and J 3 bases; bases outside gene matches: 12. Per germline, CDR1 KGHSH and CDR2 LQKENI. The CDR3 bases are TGTGCCAGCTCGCCGCGTCAGGGGGCGTTGGACACCGGGGAGCTGTTTTTT. It codes for CASSPRQGALDTGELFF.

The chain has TRBV5-8 and TRBJ2-2; 10 bases map to TRBD1. Per germline, CDR1 SGHTS and CDR2 YDEGEE. V was pared by 4 bases and J by 4 bases, with 7 bases of the junction left unmatched. The CDR3 totals 16 residues. The CDR3 DNA follows: TGTGCCAGCAGCCGAAGACAGGGGGCGACCACCGGGGAGCTGTTTTTT. It yields the protein CASSRRQGATTGELFF.